The rows below give T cell receptor beta chains drawn from one sample of a study of shared clonotypes between healthy human individuals. The data were produced by immunoSEQ multiplex PCR, yet TCRdb's version contains in-frame clones alone and is incomplete. This sample has around 1.1 million clones, with around 82% found just once. The material sequenced was memory CD4+ T cells from PBMCs. The receptors come from a young man in good health. Some clones in this sample may be carry-over from other donors' samples. The CDR3 runs from the conserved cysteine through the conserved F or W. A D gene is named only where the DNA matches it firmly. Some rows mark clone size as missing; the rest say once, few, many or name a class of expanded clone.

clone size	V gene	J gene	D gene	CDR3 protein	CDR3 DNA
-	TRBV7-2	TRBJ2-2	-	CASSPASYTGELFF	TGTGCCAGCAGCCCAGCGTCGTACACCGGGGAGCTGTTTTTT
many	TRBV4-1	TRBJ1-5	-	CASSPGPQDQPQHF	TGCGCCAGCAGCCCCGGGCCCCAGGATCAGCCCCAGCATTTT
many	TRBV7-6	TRBJ2-3	TRBD2	CASSLEASGSTDTQYF	TGTGCCAGCAGCTTAGAGGCTAGCGGGAGCACAGATACGCAGTATTTT
-	TRBV7-8	TRBJ1-1	-	CASSILRLGTEAFF	TGTGCCAGCAGCATATTGAGGTTGGGCACTGAAGCTTTCTTT
-	TRBV19	TRBJ1-3	-	CASSIEGATGNTIYF	TGTGCCAGTAGTATCGAGGGCGCCACTGGAAACACCATATATTTT
-	TRBV19	TRBJ2-3	TRBD2	CASSPRLAATQYF	TGTGCCAGTAGTCCCCGACTAGCGGCTACGCAGTATTTT
few	TRBV5-4	TRBJ2-3	-	CASSLGSGADTQYF	TGTGCCAGCAGCCTCGGGTCGGGTGCGGATACGCAGTATTTT
-	TRBV5-1	TRBJ2-7	-	CASSLVLAADEQYF	TGCGCCAGCAGCTTGGTGTTAGCGGCCGACGAGCAGTACTTC
-	TRBV28	TRBJ2-2	TRBD1	CASSPLSRDRGRKTGELFF	TGTGCCAGCAGTCCCCTGTCCCGGGACAGGGGGCGAAAGACCGGGGAGCTGTTTTTT
-	TRBV2	TRBJ1-5	TRBD1	CASSEGTGVYQPQHF	TGTGCCAGCAGTGAAGGGACAGGGGTGTATCAGCCCCAGCATTTT
-	TRBV21-1	TRBJ1-5	-	CASSPPGQKAAGGNQPQHF	TGTGCCAGCAGCCCTCCGGGACAAAAAGCCGCTGGTGGCAATCAGCCCCAGCATTTT
-	TRBV28	TRBJ1-3	-	CASSLPGNTIYF	TGTGCCAGCAGTTTACCTGGAAACACCATATATTTT
-	TRBV18	TRBJ2-5	-	CASSPGWGEETQYF	TGTGCCAGCTCACCAGGGTGGGGAGAAGAGACCCAGTACTTC
once	TRBV2	TRBJ2-7	-	CASTRTARGEQYF	TGTGCCAGCACCCGGACAGCCCGCGGCGAGCAGTACTTC
once	TRBV28	TRBJ2-5	-	CASSQGRDETQYF	TGTGCCAGCAGTCAGGGCAGGGACGAGACCCAGTACTTC
-	TRBV15	TRBJ2-3	-	CATSRRSVVGVQDTQYF	TGTGCCACCAGCAGGCGCTCGGTAGTGGGAGTTCAAGATACGCAGTATTTT
-	TRBV5-1	TRBJ1-3	-	CASSLDAGAGNTIYF	TGCGCCAGCAGCTTGGATGCAGGGGCGGGAAACACCATATATTTT
-	TRBV4-1	TRBJ2-7	-	CASSPDRWGAPYEQYF	TGCGCCAGCAGCCCCGATAGGTGGGGGGCCCCCTACGAGCAGTACTTC
-	TRBV6-5	TRBJ2-1	-	CASSLSSANNEQFF	TGTGCCAGCAGTCTAAGTAGCGCCAACAATGAGCAGTTCTTC
-	TRBV30	TRBJ2-2	-	CAWSREFNTGELFF	TGTGCCTGGAGTAGGGAGTTCAACACCGGGGAGCTGTTTTTT
-	TRBV19	TRBJ2-2	TRBD1	CASVNRGPDGELFF	TGTGCCAGTGTGAACAGGGGGCCCGACGGGGAGCTGTTTTTT
-	TRBV5-8	TRBJ2-3	-	CASSLGGTDTQYF	TGTGCCAGCAGCTTGGGGGGGACAGATACGCAGTATTTT
-	TRBV7-3	TRBJ2-2	-	CASSLVGSGELFF	TGTGCCAGCAGCTTAGTCGGGTCCGGGGAGCTGTTTTTT
-	TRBV5-1	TRBJ2-1	TRBD2	CASSPVAGADEQFF	TGCGCCAGCAGCCCGGTAGCGGGAGCGGATGAGCAGTTCTTC
-	TRBV6-6	TRBJ2-1	TRBD1	CASSYNTGTGFEQFF	TGTGCCAGCAGTTACAATACCGGGACAGGGTTTGAGCAGTTCTTC